One and the same sample provided the 20 T cell receptor beta chains below, sequenced in a study of shared T cell receptors in the human thymus. TCRdb's table, derived via immunoSEQ multiplex PCR, lists solely in-frame clones and lacks some. Of hundreds of thousands of clones detected, approximately 87% appear once; the ten largest clones hold under 0.01%. These data are also associated with another study on human thymus T cells.

Sample: thymocytes. These receptors were obtained from a boy under three years old with a congenital heart defect.

The genes are TRBV6-5 and TRBJ2-3, with D possibly being TRBD1 (5 bases). The germline V and J ends were trimmed by 6 bases and 6 bases, with 13 bases remaining between them. Per the germline V gene, CDR1 is MNHEY and CDR2 is SVGAGI. CDR3 length: 13 amino acids. CDR3 nucleotide sequence: TGTGCCAGCAGGACAGTTTCTCGGGATACGCAGTATTTT. Residues: CASRTVSRDTQYF.

The chain has TRBV28 and TRBJ1-2, with TRBD1 identical over 12 bases. Per germline, CDR1 MDHEN and CDR2 SYDVKM. V dropped 4 bases and J dropped 6; count of bases not matched to a gene: 9. This CDR3 has 16 amino acids. The CDR3 loop reads CASSSTGTGGVNGYTF. CDR3 bases: TGTGCCAGCAGTTCTACCGGGACAGGGGGCGTCAATGGCTACACCTTC.

The rearrangement joins TRBV6-1 to TRBJ1-6; maybe TRBD1 (5 bases). CDR3 length equals 13 residues. Trimming removed 4 bases from V and 14 bases from J, with 15 bases in between. Germline V gives CDR1 MNHNS, CDR2 SASEGT. This CDR3 reads CASSVRQTRALHF. The DNA for the CDR3 is TGTGCCAGCAGTGTCAGACAGACACGGGCCCTCCACTTT.

CDR3 bases: TGTGCCTCGCGGGGCAGGCAGAGCCAAGAGACCCAGTACTTC. Protein sequence: CASRGRQSQETQYF. The chain has TRBV27 and TRBJ2-5, with TRBD2 as a possible D gene (6 bases). This CDR3 is 14 amino acids long. Germline loops: CDR1 MNHEY, CDR2 SMNVEV (reference sequence). V was trimmed by 11 bases and J by 1 base, leaving 17 bases between them.

This chain connects TRBV30 to TRBJ2-3; TRBD2 aligns across 14 bases. Trimming removed 1 base from V and 6 bases from J; junction bases left unmatched: 6. CDR1 and CDR2 from the germline V gene are GTSNPN and SVGIG (reference sequence). This CDR3 comprises 16 residues. The CDR3 DNA is TGTGCCTGGAGTGCGACTAGCGGGAGGGCCGGTGATACGCAGTATTTT. This codes for CAWSATSGRAGDTQYF.

J is TRBJ1-4 and V is TRBV4-3; tentatively, D is TRBD1 (6 bases). The germline V gene has CDR1 LGHNA and CDR2 YSLEER. The V end was cut by 3 bases, the J end by 6 bases, with 14 bases between. This CDR3 comprises 15 residues. The CDR3 is CASSQKQGDHEKLFF. Here the CDR3 DNA reads TGCGCCAGCAGCCAGAAACAGGGAGACCATGAAAAACTGTTTTTT.

The chain combines TRBV2 with TRBJ2-7, with 7 bases lining up with TRBD1. Looked up from germline, CDR1 is SNHLY and CDR2 is FYNNEI. The CDR3 covers 13 residues. The V gene end was trimmed by 3 bases and the J gene end by 3 bases; junction bases not matched to a gene: 2. The CDR3 protein is CASSDRDSYEQYF. The CDR3 DNA is TGTGCCAGCAGTGACCGGGACAGCTACGAGCAGTACTTC.

The chain employs TRBV29-1 and TRBJ2-3; 11 nucleotides match TRBD2. Germline-derived CDR1 and CDR2 are SQVTM and ANQGSEA. V shed 6 bases, J shed 2 bases, and the junction held 10 bases outside the gene matches. The CDR3 is 16 residues long. CDR3 coding DNA: TGCAGCGTCCCCCTGACTAGCGGGATCCCCACAGATACGCAGTATTTT. This encodes CSVPLTSGIPTDTQYF.

J is TRBJ1-2 and V is TRBV16; maybe TRBD1 (5 bases). This CDR3 region has 13 residues. CDR1 is KGHSY, CDR2 FQNENV, per germline. Trimming stripped 8 bases from V and 3 bases from J, with 13 bases between. CDR3 DNA sequence: TGTGCCAGCCGCACCGGAGGGGACTATGGCTACACCTTC. It yields the protein CASRTGGDYGYTF. The full variable domain, completed using reference TRBV16 and TRBJ1-2, is GEEVAQTPKHLVRGEGQKAKLYCAPIKGHSYVFWYQQVLKNEFKFLISFQNENVFDETGMPKERFSAKCLPNSPCSLEIQATKLEDSAVYFCASRTGGDYGYTFGSGTRLTVV.

The chain links TRBV29-1 to TRBJ2-7; 9 nucleotides match TRBD1. The CDR3 totals 13 residues. Unmatched junction bases numbered 6, after V lost 5 bases and J lost 4 bases. CDR1 and CDR2 from the germline V gene are SQVTM and ANQGSEA. CDR3 coding DNA: TGCAGCGTTAAAGGGACAGGGCAATACGAGCAGTACTTC. Translating it yields CSVKGTGQYEQYF.

The chain is built from TRBV9 and TRBJ2-3; TRBD2 aligns across 8 bases. The CDR3 is 15 residues long. Per the germline V gene, CDR1 is SGDLS and CDR2 is YYNGEE. V dropped 3 bases and J dropped 2; count of bases not matched to a gene: 5. CDR3 bases: TGTGCCAGCAGCGCCCTCGGGAGGGTCACAGATACGCAGTATTTT. Its protein product is CASSALGRVTDTQYF.

V usage is TRBV5-5 and J usage is TRBJ2-1, with a possible D match to TRBD1 (7 bases). From germline, CDR1 is SGHKS and CDR2 YYEKEE (reference sequence). The CDR3 is 15 residues long. V lost 4 bases and J 5 bases, leaving 16 bases between the germline ends. CDR3 DNA sequence: TGTGCCAGCAGCGGAGGGGGTCAGGGGGACAATGAGCAGTTCTTC. Its protein is CASSGGGQGDNEQFF.

The chain joins TRBV25-1 to TRBJ1-1; D gene uncertain. Trimming took 3 bases from V and 7 from J, leaving 6 bases between them. CDR3 length: 11 residues. Per the germline V gene, CDR1 is MGHDK and CDR2 is SYGVNS. In DNA, the CDR3 is TGTGCCAGCAGTGATTCCCTTGAAGCTTTCTTT. It is translated as CASSDSLEAFF. Supplemented by reference TRBV25-1 and TRBJ1-1, the full variable domain reads EADIYQTPRYLVIGTGKKITLECSQTMGHDKMYWYQQDPGMELHLIHYSYGVNSTEKGDLSSESTVSRIRTEHFPLTLESARPSHTSQYLCASSDSLEAFFGQGTRLTVV.

This chain links TRBV19 with TRBJ1-5; D is ambiguous. CDR1 LNHDA and CDR2 SQIVND come from the germline V gene (reference sequence). The CDR3 consists of 13 residues. V was cut by 5 bases and J by 2 bases, with 7 bases left in between. The DNA for the CDR3 is TGTGCCAGTAGTTCTAATGGCAATCAGCCCCAGCATTTT. Protein sequence: CASSSNGNQPQHF.

DNA of the CDR3: TGCGCCAGCAGTCAGGAAAGGACAGGGCCCAACACTGAAGCTTTCTTT. This gives the protein CASSQERTGPNTEAFF. The J gene is TRBJ1-1, the V gene TRBV23-1, with 8 bases lining up with TRBD1. TRBV23-1 is designated an ORF whose function remains uncertain. The junction had 8 bases not matched to a gene; V was cut back by 3 bases and J by 2 bases. The CDR3 has 16 residues.

The rearrangement joins TRBV27 to TRBJ1-4; TRBD1 matches at 7 bases. This CDR3 has 15 residues. With 2 bases clipped from V and 7 bases from J, the junction kept 7 bases outside the gene matches. The germline CDR1 and CDR2 sequences are MNHEY and SMNVEV (reference sequence). CDR3 DNA sequence: TGTGCCAGCAGTTTAACAGGGGCCGCGGGTGAAAAACTGTTTTTT. Its protein product is CASSLTGAAGEKLFF.

In its sample, this clone was seen a few times. This chain uses TRBV10-3 with TRBJ2-3; no firm D call. The germline CDR1 and CDR2 sequences are ENHRY and SYGVKD. This CDR3 is 13 amino acids long. V lost 10 bases and J 4 bases, leaving 15 bases between the germline ends. In DNA, the CDR3 is TGTGCCACCCGGAGCTCGTTCCCAGATACGCAGTATTTT. Its translation is CATRSSFPDTQYF.

The chain is built from TRBV19 and TRBJ1-2; 12 bases align to TRBD1. This CDR3 region has 16 residues. Trimming cost V 6 bases and J 8 bases; bases outside gene matches: 13. The germline CDR1 and CDR2 sequences are LNHDA and SQIVND (reference sequence). The CDR3 DNA reads TGTGCCAGTAGCACCTGGAACCGGGACAGGGGGCTCGGCTACACCTTC. Its translation is CASSTWNRDRGLGYTF.

The chain carries TRBV7-9 and TRBJ2-3, with 7 bases aligning to TRBD2. Unmatched junction bases numbered 5, after V lost 7 bases and J lost 1 base. Germline CDR1 SEHNR, CDR2 FQNEAQ (reference sequence). The CDR3 sequence is 14 residues long. The CDR3: CASTTAGGTDTQYF. The CDR3 DNA reads TGTGCCAGCACAACGGCGGGAGGCACAGATACGCAGTATTTT.

The chain couples TRBV5-1 to TRBJ2-7, with D perhaps TRBD2 (6 bases). The CDR3 is made up of 16 amino acids. Germline CDR1 reads SGHRS; CDR2 reads YFSETQ. The V and J ends lost 0 bases and 5 bases respectively, with 18 bases between them. DNA for the CDR3: TGCGCCAGCAGCTTGGACCTCTCACGGGAGAATCACGAGCAGTACTTC. Translation gives CASSLDLSRENHEQYF.